The 19 T cell receptor beta chains below come from one sample, sequenced in a study of blood T cells in healthy people across ages. Through a sample-barcoded 5' primer and a J-beta primer mix, a second PCR was run for roughly 6 to 11 cycles. TCRdb reprocessed the 5' RACE reads via MiXCR and lists one record per CDR3 protein. This sample has about 1.4 million distinct CDR3 sequences, with 45% to 70% found just once. Sequencing was performed on blood. The receptors were sampled from a man between 18 and 35 years old in good health.

V gene TRBV6-5 combines with J gene TRBJ1-1; D not certain. The CDR3 is 12 residues long. V was pared by 5 bases and J by 6 bases, with 10 bases between. The germline gives CDR1 MNHEY, CDR2 SVGAGI. The CDR3 nucleotides are TGTGCCAGCAGTCGTACCCTAGCTGAAGCTTTCTTT. Translated, it gives CASSRTLAEAFF.

This rearrangement joins TRBV7-8 to TRBJ1-2; D call uncertain. V gave up 3 bases and J gave up 6 bases, with 14 bases separating them. The CDR3 sequence is 14 residues long. Germline values: CDR1 SGHVS, CDR2 FQNEAQ. The chain's CDR3 is CASSFTRVGDGYTF. Here the CDR3 DNA reads TGTGCCAGCAGCTTTACGAGGGTTGGGGATGGCTACACCTTC.

In this sample, this clonotype turned up a few times. This sequence joins TRBV2 and TRBJ1-1; D is unresolved. V was trimmed by 5 bases and J by 3 bases, leaving 13 bases between them. CDR1 and CDR2 from the germline V gene are SNHLY and FYNNEI. This CDR3 contains 14 residues. The CDR3, as DNA: TGTGCCAGCAGTAGAGTTCCGCGTGACACTGAAGCTTTCTTT. This sequence encodes CASSRVPRDTEAFF.

In its sample, this clonotype was seen a few times. The rearrangement links TRBV6-2 or TRBV6-3 to TRBJ2-7, with unresolved D. The germline gives CDR1 MNHEY, CDR2 SVGEGT. V lost 2 bases and J lost 4, with 9 bases in between. The CDR3 contains 13 residues. The DNA of the CDR3 is TGTGCCAGCAGTTACGAACCTCATTACGAGCAGTACTTC. Translating gives CASSYEPHYEQYF.

V gene TRBV6-6 combines with J gene TRBJ2-7, with D possibly matching TRBD2 (7 bases). From germline, CDR1 is MNHNY and CDR2 SVGAGI (reference sequence). Trimming shortened V by 5 bases and J by 10 bases, and 21 bases separated the two germline ends. The CDR3 extends over 14 amino acids. CDR3 protein: CASSRGGPVEIQYF. In DNA form, the CDR3 reads TGTGCCAGCAGTAGGGGGGGGCCGGTCGAGATCCAGTACTTC.

The chain combines TRBV3-1 with TRBJ1-2; 7 bases match TRBD1. CDR1 is LGHDT and CDR2 is YNNKEL in the germline V gene (reference sequence). V dropped 6 bases and J dropped 6; count of bases not matched to a gene: 7. This CDR3 comprises 13 residues. The CDR3, as DNA: TGTGCCAGCAGTCACCGGGACAGCCATGGCTACACCTTC. Translated: CASSHRDSHGYTF. Together with reference TRBV3-1 and TRBJ1-2, the CDR3 gives the full variable domain: DTAVSQTPKYLVTQMGNDKSIKCEQNLGHDTMYWYKQDSKKFLKIMFSYNNKELIINETVPNRFSPKSPDKAHLNLHINSLELGDSAVYFCASSHRDSHGYTFGSGTRLTVV.

This sequence joins TRBV20-1 and TRBJ1-2, with 7 bases aligning to TRBD1. The CDR3 runs to 14 residues. After removal of 0 bases from V and 8 bases from J, the junction contained 9 bases not matched to a gene. From germline, CDR1 is DFQATT and CDR2 SNEGSKA (reference sequence). CDR3 in amino acids: CSARDERQGKGYTF. The CDR3 nucleotides are TGCAGTGCTAGAGATGAGAGACAGGGAAAAGGCTACACCTTC.

In DNA form, the CDR3 reads TGTGCCAGCAGCGGGGACAGGGGGCTTGGCGAGCAGTACTTC. It codes for CASSGDRGLGEQYF. This sequence joins TRBV25-1 and TRBJ2-7; 12 bases line up with TRBD1. V shed 6 bases and J 6 bases; nucleotides not matched to a gene: 6. In germline, CDR1 is MGHDK, CDR2 SYGVNS. There are 14 residues in the CDR3.

This clonotype was counted only a few times. V and J are TRBV20-1 and TRBJ2-2; D unresolved. V was clipped by 6 bases and J by 0 bases, with 11 bases between them. Germline CDR1 DFQATT, CDR2 SNEGSKA (reference sequence). The CDR3 runs to 14 residues. The CDR3 reads CSAPPPANTGELFF. The CDR3 DNA reads TGCAGTGCCCCCCCCCCGGCGAACACCGGGGAGCTGTTTTTT.

The rearrangement links TRBV7-6 to TRBJ2-2, with D maybe TRBD2 (6 bases). CDR3 length: 17 residues. Germline CDR1 reads SGHVS; CDR2 reads FNYEAQ. V was trimmed by 0 bases and J by 5 bases, leaving 16 bases between them. The CDR3 loop is CASSLAGGRSITGELFF. Written as DNA, the CDR3 is TGTGCCAGCAGCTTAGCGGGGGGAAGGAGCATAACCGGGGAGCTGTTTTTT.

This clonotype appeared a few times. The rearrangement uses TRBV4-1 and TRBJ1-1; D is ambiguous. The CDR3 covers 14 residues. Germline loops: CDR1 MGHRA, CDR2 YSYEKL. V lost 0 bases and J 1 base, leaving 6 bases between the germline ends. The CDR3 here is CASSQEWENTEAFF. CDR3 in DNA: TGCGCCAGCAGCCAAGAATGGGAGAACACTGAAGCTTTCTTT.

The gene calls are TRBV12-3 or TRBV12-4 and TRBJ2-3, with TRBD1 as a possible D gene (6 bases). V was trimmed by 6 bases and J by 6 bases, leaving 19 bases between them. The CDR3 length is 15 residues. CDR3 protein: CASRVAGDHLDTQYF. CDR3 DNA: TGTGCCAGCAGGGTTGCAGGGGACCACCTGGATACGCAGTATTTT.

On this clonotype itself: At one of its ends the junction is not consistent with the germline gene, which may arise from a read error. The genes are TRBV29-1 and TRBJ2-7, with 8 bases lining up with TRBD1. From germline, CDR1 is SQVTM and CDR2 ANQGSEA. This CDR3 has 14 amino acids. CDR3 DNA: TGCGGCGTTGGGGGTCGGACAGGGTCCTACGAGCAGTACTTC. As protein: CGVGGRTGSYEQYF.

This clonotype appeared a few times. The V and J genes are TRBV5-1 and TRBJ2-5; D unresolved. Germline values: CDR1 SGHRS, CDR2 YFSETQ. The CDR3 has 15 residues. The V end lost 0 bases, the J end lost 1 base, and 10 bases lay between the germline ends. CDR3 region: CASSLAHHSQETQYF. The CDR3 DNA sequence: TGCGCCAGCAGCTTGGCCCACCACAGCCAAGAGACCCAGTACTTC.

This clonotype was counted between two and nine times. The gene calls are TRBV4-1 and TRBJ2-1; D not certain. The V end was cut by 2 bases, the J end by 4 bases, with 12 bases between. The CDR3 runs 15 residues. Germline CDR1 is MGHRA and CDR2 is YSYEKL. The CDR3 DNA reads as TGCGCCAGCAGCCAACCCGAGACTCGTTACAATGAGCAGTTCTTC. As protein: CASSQPETRYNEQFF.

The chain has TRBV6-1 and TRBJ1-2; the match to TRBD1 covers 7 bases. This CDR3 is built from 16 residues. Losses at the gene ends were 3 bases for V and 2 bases for J; bases not matched to a gene: 9. Germline lookup yields CDR1 MNHNS and CDR2 SASEGT. In DNA, the CDR3 is TGTGCCAGCAGTGATTGGATAGGACAGGCCAACTATGGCTACACCTTC. It specifies CASSDWIGQANYGYTF.

CDR3 protein: CASSPDTSSPLHF. Here the CDR3 DNA reads TGTGCCAGCAGTCCAGACACCAGTTCACCCCTCCACTTT. The V gene is TRBV12-3 or TRBV12-4, the J gene TRBJ1-6; D uncertain. Trimming pared 5 bases from V and 9 bases from J, leaving 11 bases between. This CDR3 region has 13 residues.

There are a few counts of this clonotype. The chain joins TRBV27 to TRBJ2-5; 9 bases map to TRBD1. CDR3 length: 15 amino acids. Trimming cost V 3 bases and J 5 bases; bases outside gene matches: 7. Germline values: CDR1 MNHEY, CDR2 SMNVEV (reference sequence). The CDR3 bases are TGTGCCAGCAGTTTTCGGGACAGGGCGGAGGAGACCCAGTACTTC. It yields the protein CASSFRDRAEETQYF.

This clonotype was found a few times. The chain uses TRBV12-3 or TRBV12-4 and TRBJ1-5; D gene unclear. Trimming took off 3 bases at V and 7 bases at J, with 13 bases between the two ends. The length of the CDR3 is 14 residues. The CDR3 loop reads CASSLGRKVQPQHF. The CDR3 DNA is TGTGCCAGCAGTTTGGGTAGAAAGGTGCAGCCCCAGCATTTT.